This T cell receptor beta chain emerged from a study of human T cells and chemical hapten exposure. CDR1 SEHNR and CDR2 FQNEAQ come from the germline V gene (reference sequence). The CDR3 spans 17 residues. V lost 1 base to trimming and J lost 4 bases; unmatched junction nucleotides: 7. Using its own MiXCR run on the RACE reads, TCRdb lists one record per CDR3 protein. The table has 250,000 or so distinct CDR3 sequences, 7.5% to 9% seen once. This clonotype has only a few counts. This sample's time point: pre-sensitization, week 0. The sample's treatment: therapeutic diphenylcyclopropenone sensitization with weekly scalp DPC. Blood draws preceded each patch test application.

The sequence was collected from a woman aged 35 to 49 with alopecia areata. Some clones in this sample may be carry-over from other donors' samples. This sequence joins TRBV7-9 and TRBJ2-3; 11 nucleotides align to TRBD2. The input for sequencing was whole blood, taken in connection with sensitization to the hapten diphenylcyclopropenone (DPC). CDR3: CASSLGLTSGNADTQYF. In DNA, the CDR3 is TGTGCCAGCAGCTTAGGACTGACTAGCGGGAACGCAGATACGCAGTATTTT.